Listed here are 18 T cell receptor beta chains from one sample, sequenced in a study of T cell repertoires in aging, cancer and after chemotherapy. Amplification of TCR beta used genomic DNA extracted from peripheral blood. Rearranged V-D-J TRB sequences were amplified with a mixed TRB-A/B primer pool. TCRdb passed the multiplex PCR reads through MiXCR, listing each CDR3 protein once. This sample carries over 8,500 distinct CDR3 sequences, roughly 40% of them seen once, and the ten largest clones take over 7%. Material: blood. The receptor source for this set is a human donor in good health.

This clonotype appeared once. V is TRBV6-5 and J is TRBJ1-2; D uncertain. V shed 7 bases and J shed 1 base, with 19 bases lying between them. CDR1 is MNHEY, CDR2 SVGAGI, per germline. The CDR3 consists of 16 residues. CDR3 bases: TGTGCCAGCACCCTGAGGCAGATAGAAATTAACTATGGCTACACCTTC. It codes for CASTLRQIEINYGYTF.

Here the CDR3 DNA reads TGTGCCAGCAGCTTGGATAGGGTCAGCTTCGAGCAGTACTTC. Residues: CASSLDRVSFEQYF. J is TRBJ2-7 and V is TRBV11-2; unclear D gene. Germline V lookup: CDR1 SGHAT, CDR2 FQNNGV. The length of the CDR3 is 14 residues. Trimming cost V 3 bases and J 6 bases, with 15 bases left between them.

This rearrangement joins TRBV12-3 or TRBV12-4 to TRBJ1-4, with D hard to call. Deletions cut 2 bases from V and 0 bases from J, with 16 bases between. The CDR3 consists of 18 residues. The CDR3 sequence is CASSLTTPSWATNEKLFF. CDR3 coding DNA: TGTGCCAGCAGTTTAACCACCCCCTCGTGGGCAACTAATGAAAAACTGTTTTTT.

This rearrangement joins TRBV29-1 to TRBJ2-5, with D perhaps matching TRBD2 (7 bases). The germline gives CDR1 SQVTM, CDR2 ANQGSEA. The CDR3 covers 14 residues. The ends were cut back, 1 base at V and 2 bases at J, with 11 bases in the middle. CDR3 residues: CSVEGGGNQETQYF. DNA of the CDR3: TGCAGCGTTGAAGGCGGGGGCAATCAAGAGACCCAGTACTTC.

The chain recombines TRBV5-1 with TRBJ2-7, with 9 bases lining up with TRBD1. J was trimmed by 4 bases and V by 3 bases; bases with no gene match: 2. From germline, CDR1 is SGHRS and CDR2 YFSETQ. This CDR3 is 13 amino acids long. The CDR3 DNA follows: TGCGCCAGCAGCTGGGACAGGGAGTACGAGCAGTACTTC. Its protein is CASSWDREYEQYF. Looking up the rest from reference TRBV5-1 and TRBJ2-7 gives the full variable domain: KAGVTQTPRYLIKTRGQQVTLSCSPISGHRSVSWYQQTPGQGLQFLFEYFSETQRNKGNFPGRFSGRQFSNSRSEMNVSTLELGDSALYLCASSWDREYEQYFGPGTRLTVT.

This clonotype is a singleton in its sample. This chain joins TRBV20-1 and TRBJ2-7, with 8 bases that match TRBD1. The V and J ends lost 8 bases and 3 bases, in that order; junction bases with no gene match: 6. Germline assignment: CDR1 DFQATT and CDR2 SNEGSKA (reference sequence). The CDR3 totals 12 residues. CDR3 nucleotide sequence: TGCAGTCGACCGGGACAGGACTACGAGCAGTACTTC. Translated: CSRPGQDYEQYF.

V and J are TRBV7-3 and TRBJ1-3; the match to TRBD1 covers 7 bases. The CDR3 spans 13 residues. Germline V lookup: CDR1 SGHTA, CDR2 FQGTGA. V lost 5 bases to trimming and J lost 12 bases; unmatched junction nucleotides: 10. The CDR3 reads CASSEWTGKNIYF. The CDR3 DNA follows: TGTGCCAGCAGCGAATGGACAGGCAAAAACATATATTTT.

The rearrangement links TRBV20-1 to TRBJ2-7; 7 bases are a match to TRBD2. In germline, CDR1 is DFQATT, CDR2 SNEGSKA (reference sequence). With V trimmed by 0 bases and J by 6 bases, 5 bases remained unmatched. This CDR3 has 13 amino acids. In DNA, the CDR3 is TGCAGTGCTAGAGAGGGAGGGCGGAGCGAGCAGTACTTC. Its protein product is CSAREGGRSEQYF.

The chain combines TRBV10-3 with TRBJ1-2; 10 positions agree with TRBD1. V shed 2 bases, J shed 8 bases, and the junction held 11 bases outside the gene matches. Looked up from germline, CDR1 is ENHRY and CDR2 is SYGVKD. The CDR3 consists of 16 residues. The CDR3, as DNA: TGTGCCATCAGTGAGGGGGAGACAGGGGGCTTTGGAGGCTACACCTTC. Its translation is CAISEGETGGFGGYTF.

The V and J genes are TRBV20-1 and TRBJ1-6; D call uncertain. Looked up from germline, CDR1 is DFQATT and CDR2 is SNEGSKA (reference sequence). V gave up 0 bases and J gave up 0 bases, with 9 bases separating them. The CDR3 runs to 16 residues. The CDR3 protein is CSARDPRSSYNSPLHF. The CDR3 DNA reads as TGCAGTGCTAGAGATCCCCGGAGCTCCTATAATTCACCCCTCCACTTT.

The CDR3 nucleotides read TGTGCCACCAGCGGCCGGGACAGTAATTCACCCCTCCACTTT. This codes for CATSGRDSNSPLHF. The V call is TRBV15, the J call TRBJ1-6; TRBD1 aligns across 7 bases. Germline CDR1 reads LNHNV; CDR2 reads YYDKDF (reference sequence). The CDR3 totals 14 residues. Germline trimming cut 5 bases from V and 6 bases from J; bases unmatched to any gene: 4. The variable domain in full, with the rest retrieved from reference TRBV15 and TRBJ1-6, is DAMVIQNPRYQVTQFGKPVTLSCSQTLNHNVMYWYQQKSSQAPKLLFHYYDKDFNNEADTPDNFQSRRPNTSFCFLDIRSPGLGDTAMYLCATSGRDSNSPLHFGNGTRLTVT.

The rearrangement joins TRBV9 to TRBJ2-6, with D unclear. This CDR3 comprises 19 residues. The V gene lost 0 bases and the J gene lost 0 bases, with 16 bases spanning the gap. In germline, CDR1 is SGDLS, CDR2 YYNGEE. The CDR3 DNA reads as TGTGCCAGCAGCGTAGAGGTGGGAACAGCTAGCTCTGGGGCCAACGTCCTGACTTTC. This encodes CASSVEVGTASSGANVLTF.

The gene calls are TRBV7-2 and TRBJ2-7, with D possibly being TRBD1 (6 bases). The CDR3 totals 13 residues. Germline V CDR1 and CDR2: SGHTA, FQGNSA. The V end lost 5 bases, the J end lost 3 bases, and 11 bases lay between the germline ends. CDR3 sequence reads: CASSKTGSYEQYF. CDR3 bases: TGTGCCAGCAGCAAGACAGGTAGCTACGAGCAGTACTTC.

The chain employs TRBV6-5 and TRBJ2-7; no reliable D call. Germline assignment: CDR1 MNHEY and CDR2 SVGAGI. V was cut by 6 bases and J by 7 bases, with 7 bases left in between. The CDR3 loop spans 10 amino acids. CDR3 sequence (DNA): TGTGCCAGCAGCCCTGGAGAGCAGTACTTC. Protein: CASSPGEQYF.

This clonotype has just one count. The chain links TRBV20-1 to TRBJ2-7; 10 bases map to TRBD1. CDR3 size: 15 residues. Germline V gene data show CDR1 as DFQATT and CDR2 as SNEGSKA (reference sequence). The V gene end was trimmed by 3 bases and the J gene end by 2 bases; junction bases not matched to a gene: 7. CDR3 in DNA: TGCAGTGCTAGTCCCCGGGACAGGGGAGCCTACGAGCAGTACTTC. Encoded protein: CSASPRDRGAYEQYF.

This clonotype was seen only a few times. CDR3 sequence reads: CSATRVGGGGETQYF. As DNA, the CDR3 is TGCAGTGCTACCCGGGTGGGGGGAGGGGGAGAGACCCAGTACTTC. The chain couples TRBV20-1 to TRBJ2-5, with a possible D match to TRBD2 (7 bases). Germline loops: CDR1 DFQATT, CDR2 SNEGSKA (reference sequence). The CDR3 has 15 amino acids. Trimming cost V 4 bases and J 4 bases, with 19 bases left between them.

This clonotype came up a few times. The CDR3 DNA follows: TGTGCCAGCAGTGAACTACCGGGCTACGAGCAGTACTTC. Encoded protein: CASSELPGYEQYF. The rearrangement joins TRBV6-1 to TRBJ2-7; D unclear. The V gene's germline CDR1 is MNHNS and CDR2 SASEGT. The ends were cut back, 2 bases at V and 3 bases at J, with 8 bases in the middle. CDR3 size: 13 residues.

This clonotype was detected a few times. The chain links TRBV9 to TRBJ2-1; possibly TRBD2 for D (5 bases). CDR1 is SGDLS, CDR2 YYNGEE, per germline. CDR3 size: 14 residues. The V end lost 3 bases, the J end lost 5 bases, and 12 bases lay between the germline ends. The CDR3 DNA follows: TGTGCCAGCAGCGCGGAGGCCACGGACAATGAGCAGTTCTTC. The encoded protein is CASSAEATDNEQFF. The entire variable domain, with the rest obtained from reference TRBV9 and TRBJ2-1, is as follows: DSGVTQTPKHLITATGQRVTLRCSPRSGDLSVYWYQQSLDQGLQFLIQYYNGEERAKGNILERFSAQQFPDLHSELNLSSLELGDSALYFCASSAEATDNEQFFGPGTRLTVL.